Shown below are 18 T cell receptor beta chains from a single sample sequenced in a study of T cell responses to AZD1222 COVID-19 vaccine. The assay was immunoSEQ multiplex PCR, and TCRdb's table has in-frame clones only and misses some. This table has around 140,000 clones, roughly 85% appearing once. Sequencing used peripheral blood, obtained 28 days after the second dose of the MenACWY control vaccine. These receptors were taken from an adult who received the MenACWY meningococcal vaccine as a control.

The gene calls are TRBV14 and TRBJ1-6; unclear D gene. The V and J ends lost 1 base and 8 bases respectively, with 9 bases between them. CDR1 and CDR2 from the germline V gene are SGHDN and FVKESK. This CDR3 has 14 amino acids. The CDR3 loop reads CASSQALVYSPLHF. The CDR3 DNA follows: TGTGCCAGCAGCCAAGCCCTCGTTTATTCACCCCTCCACTTT.

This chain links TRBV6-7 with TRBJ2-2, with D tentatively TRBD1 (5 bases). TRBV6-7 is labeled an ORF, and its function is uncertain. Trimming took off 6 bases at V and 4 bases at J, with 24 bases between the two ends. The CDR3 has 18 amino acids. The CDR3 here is CASSYREGVFGITGELFF. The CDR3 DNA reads TGTGCCAGCAGCTACCGCGAAGGGGTTTTTGGGATCACCGGGGAGCTGTTTTTT.

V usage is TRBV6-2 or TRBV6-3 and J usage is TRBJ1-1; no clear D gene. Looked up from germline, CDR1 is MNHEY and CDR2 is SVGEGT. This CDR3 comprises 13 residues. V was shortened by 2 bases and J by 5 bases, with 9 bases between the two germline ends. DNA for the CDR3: TGTGCCAGCAGTTACCGATTGTGGACTGAAGCTTTCTTT. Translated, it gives CASSYRLWTEAFF.

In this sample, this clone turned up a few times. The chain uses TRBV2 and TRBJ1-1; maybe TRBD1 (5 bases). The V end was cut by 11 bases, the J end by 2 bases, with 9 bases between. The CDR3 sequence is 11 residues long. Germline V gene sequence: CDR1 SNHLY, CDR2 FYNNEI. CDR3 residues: CALGGNTEAFF. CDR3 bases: TGTGCCCTCGGGGGTAACACTGAAGCTTTCTTT. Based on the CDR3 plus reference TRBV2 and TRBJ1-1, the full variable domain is EPEVTQTPSHQVTQMGQEVILRCVPISNHLYFYWYRQILGQKVEFLVSFYNNEISEKSEIFDDQFSVERPDGSNFTLKIRSTKLEDSAMYFCALGGNTEAFFGQGTRLTVV.

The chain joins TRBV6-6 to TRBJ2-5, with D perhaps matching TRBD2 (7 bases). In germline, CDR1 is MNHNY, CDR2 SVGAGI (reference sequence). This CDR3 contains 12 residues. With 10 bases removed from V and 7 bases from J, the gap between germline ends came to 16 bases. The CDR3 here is CATSSGGGTQYF. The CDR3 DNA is TGTGCCACCTCTAGCGGAGGGGGGACCCAGTACTTC.

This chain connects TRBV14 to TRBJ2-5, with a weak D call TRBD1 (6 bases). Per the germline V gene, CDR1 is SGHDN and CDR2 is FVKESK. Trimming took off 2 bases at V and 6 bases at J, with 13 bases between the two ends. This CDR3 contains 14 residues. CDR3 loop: CASSQQTGPKTQYF. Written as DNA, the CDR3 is TGTGCCAGCAGCCAACAGACAGGTCCGAAGACCCAGTACTTC.

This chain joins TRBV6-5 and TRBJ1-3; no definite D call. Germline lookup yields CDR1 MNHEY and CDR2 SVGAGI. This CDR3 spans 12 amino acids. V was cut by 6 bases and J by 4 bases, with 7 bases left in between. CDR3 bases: TGTGCCAGCAGGGGGTACGGAAACACCATATATTTT. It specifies CASRGYGNTIYF.

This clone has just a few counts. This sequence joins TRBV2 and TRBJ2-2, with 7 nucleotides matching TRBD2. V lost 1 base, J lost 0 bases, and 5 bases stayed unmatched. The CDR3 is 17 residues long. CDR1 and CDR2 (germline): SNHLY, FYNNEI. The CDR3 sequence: CASSEVASGTNTGELFF. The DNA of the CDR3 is TGTGCCAGCAGTGAAGTGGCTAGCGGAACGAACACCGGGGAGCTGTTTTTT.

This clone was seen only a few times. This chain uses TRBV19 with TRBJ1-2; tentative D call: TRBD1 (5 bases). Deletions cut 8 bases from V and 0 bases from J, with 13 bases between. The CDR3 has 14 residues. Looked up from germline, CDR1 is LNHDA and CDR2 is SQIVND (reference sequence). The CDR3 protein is CASRRGGTNYGYTF. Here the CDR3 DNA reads TGTGCCAGTCGCCGGGGGGGGACTAACTATGGCTACACCTTC.

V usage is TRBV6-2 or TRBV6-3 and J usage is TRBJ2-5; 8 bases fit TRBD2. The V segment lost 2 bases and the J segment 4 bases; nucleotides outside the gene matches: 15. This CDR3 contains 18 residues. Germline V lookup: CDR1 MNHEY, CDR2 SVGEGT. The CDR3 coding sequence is TGTGCCAGCAGTTACGGGCCAGTAGAGGGACTAGAGGGAGAGACCCAGTACTTC. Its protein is CASSYGPVEGLEGETQYF.

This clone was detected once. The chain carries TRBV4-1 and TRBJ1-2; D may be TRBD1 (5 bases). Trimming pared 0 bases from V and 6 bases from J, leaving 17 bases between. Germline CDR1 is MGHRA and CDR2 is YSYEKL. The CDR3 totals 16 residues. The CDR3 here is CASSQDRTWGGDGYTF. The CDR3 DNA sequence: TGCGCCAGCAGCCAAGACCGGACATGGGGAGGTGATGGCTACACCTTC.

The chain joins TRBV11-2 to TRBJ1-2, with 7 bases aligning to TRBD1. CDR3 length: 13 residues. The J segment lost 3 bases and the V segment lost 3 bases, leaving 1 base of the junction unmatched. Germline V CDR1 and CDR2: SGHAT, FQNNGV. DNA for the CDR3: TGTGCCAGCAGCTTCGACAGGGACTATGGCTACACCTTC. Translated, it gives CASSFDRDYGYTF.

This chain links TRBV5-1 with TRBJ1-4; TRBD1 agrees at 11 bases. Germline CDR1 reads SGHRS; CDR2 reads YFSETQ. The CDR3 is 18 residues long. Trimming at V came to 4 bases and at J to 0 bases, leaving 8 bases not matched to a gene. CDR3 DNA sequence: TGCGCCAGCAGCCCAGCCGGACAGGGGGCAGCAACTAATGAAAAACTGTTTTTT. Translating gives CASSPAGQGAATNEKLFF.

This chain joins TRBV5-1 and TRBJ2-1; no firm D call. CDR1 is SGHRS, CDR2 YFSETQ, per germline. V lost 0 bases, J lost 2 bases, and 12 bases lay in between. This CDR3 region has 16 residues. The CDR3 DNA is TGCGCCAGCAGCTTGGCCGGGCCCGAACCCTACAATGAGCAGTTCTTC. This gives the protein CASSLAGPEPYNEQFF.

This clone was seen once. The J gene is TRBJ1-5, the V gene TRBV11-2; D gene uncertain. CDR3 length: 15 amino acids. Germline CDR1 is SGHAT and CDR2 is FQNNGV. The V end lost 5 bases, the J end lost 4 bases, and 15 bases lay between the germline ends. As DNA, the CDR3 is TGTGCCAGCAGCGTAGCCGGGAGAGAAAATCAGCCCCAGCATTTT. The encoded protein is CASSVAGRENQPQHF.

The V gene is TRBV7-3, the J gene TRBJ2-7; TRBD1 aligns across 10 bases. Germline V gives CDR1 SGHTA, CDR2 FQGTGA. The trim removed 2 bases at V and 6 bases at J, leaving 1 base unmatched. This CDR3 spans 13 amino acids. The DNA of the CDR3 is TGTGCCAGCAGCTTAGACAGGGGGCGCGAGCAGTACTTC. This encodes CASSLDRGREQYF.

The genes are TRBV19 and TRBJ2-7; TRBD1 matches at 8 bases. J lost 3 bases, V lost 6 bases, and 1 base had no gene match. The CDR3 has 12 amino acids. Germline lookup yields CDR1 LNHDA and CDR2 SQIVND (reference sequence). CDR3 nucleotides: TGTGCCAGTAGCGACAGGGGCTACGAGCAGTACTTC. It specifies CASSDRGYEQYF.

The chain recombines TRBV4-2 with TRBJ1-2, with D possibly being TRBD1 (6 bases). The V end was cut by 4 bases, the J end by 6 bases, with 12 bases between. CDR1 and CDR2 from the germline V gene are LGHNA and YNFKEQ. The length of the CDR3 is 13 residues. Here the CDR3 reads CASSRQEADGYTF. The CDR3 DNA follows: TGTGCCAGCAGCCGACAGGAGGCGGATGGCTACACCTTC.